Each of the 15 T cell receptor beta chains below was sequenced from the same sample in a study of T cell changes during pregnancy in multiple sclerosis. Sequencing used immunoSEQ multiplex PCR; TCRdb keeps in-frame clones, though not all of them. The sample has over 60,000 clones; over 85% are singletons. The material sequenced was peripheral blood, taken in the first trimester of pregnancy. The receptors originated from a female donor with multiple sclerosis, enrolled in a pregnancy study.

The gene calls are TRBV6-5 and TRBJ1-2; D is possibly TRBD1 (6 bases). The CDR3 has 13 residues. Trimming took off 8 bases at V and 6 bases at J, with 16 bases between the two ends. Germline values: CDR1 MNHEY, CDR2 SVGAGI. The CDR3 reads CASSWRAGDGYTF. CDR3 in DNA: TGTGCCAGCTCTTGGAGAGCAGGGGATGGCTACACCTTC.

The chain couples TRBV9 to TRBJ2-1, with 7 bases that match TRBD2. The length of the CDR3 is 14 residues. The trim removed 0 bases at V and 9 bases at J, leaving 6 bases unmatched. The germline gives CDR1 SGDLS, CDR2 YYNGEE. The CDR3 bases are TGTGCCAGCAGCGTAGGGGCGGCGGGAGTTGAGCAGTTCTTC. Its protein is CASSVGAAGVEQFF. Combining the CDR3 with reference TRBV9 and TRBJ2-1 gives the whole variable domain DSGVTQTPKHLITATGQRVTLRCSPRSGDLSVYWYQQSLDQGLQFLIQYYNGEERAKGNILERFSAQQFPDLHSELNLSSLELGDSALYFCASSVGAAGVEQFFGPGTRLTVL.

The chain links TRBV19 to TRBJ1-1, with D maybe TRBD1 (6 bases). Germline V CDR1 and CDR2: LNHDA, SQIVND (reference sequence). The length of the CDR3 is 15 residues. The V gene lost 1 base and the J gene lost 2 bases, with 11 bases spanning the gap. The CDR3 here is CASSIGDRNNTEAFF. The CDR3 DNA reads as TGTGCCAGTAGTATAGGAGACAGGAATAACACTGAAGCTTTCTTT.

Points on this clone: One end of the junction varies from germline; a read error may be responsible. This chain links TRBV19 with TRBJ1-1; D is possibly TRBD1 (5 bases). The CDR3 runs to 13 residues. Germline CDR1 LNHDA, CDR2 SQIVND (reference sequence). In DNA form, the CDR3 reads TGTGCCAAATACCCAGGGATGAAAACTGAAGCTTTCTTT. Its translation: CAKYPGMKTEAFF.

The chain couples TRBV15 to TRBJ2-1, with TRBD1 matching over 8 bases. V shed 2 bases, J shed 8 bases, and the junction held 5 bases outside the gene matches. The CDR3 contains 14 residues. Germline CDR1 is LNHNV and CDR2 is YYDKDF (reference sequence). The CDR3 sequence: CATSRPQGADEQFF. In nucleotides, the CDR3 is TGTGCCACCAGCAGACCGCAGGGGGCAGATGAGCAGTTCTTC.

This chain joins TRBV11-2 and TRBJ2-3; 10 nucleotides align to TRBD2. Germline lookup yields CDR1 SGHAT and CDR2 FQNNGV. V gave up 8 bases and J gave up 1 base; unmatched junction bases: 3. The CDR3 runs to 14 residues. The CDR3, as DNA: TGTGCCAGCGGTGGACTAGCGGGCACAGATACGCAGTATTTT. Translation: CASGGLAGTDTQYF.

The chain is built from TRBV19 and TRBJ1-3, with D unresolved. Trimming removed 5 bases from V and 8 bases from J, with 13 bases in between. Germline V lookup: CDR1 LNHDA, CDR2 SQIVND (reference sequence). The CDR3 covers 13 residues. The CDR3 reads CASSYGDRYTIYF. The CDR3 DNA reads as TGTGCCAGTAGTTACGGGGATAGATACACCATATATTTT.

CDR3 protein: CASSQVDWLGYTF. CDR3 bases: TGCGCCAGCAGCCAAGTAGACTGGCTTGGCTACACCTTC. The chain recombines TRBV4-1 with TRBJ1-2; D remains unclear. The CDR3 runs 13 residues. Germline CDR1 is MGHRA and CDR2 is YSYEKL. The V end was cut by 1 base, the J end by 7 bases, with 10 bases between.

This clone was counted only a few times. The rearrangement joins TRBV7-9 to TRBJ2-4, with D uncertain. CDR1 and CDR2 from the germline V gene are SEHNR and FQNEAQ (reference sequence). The CDR3 loop spans 12 amino acids. V was trimmed by 7 bases and J by 8 bases, leaving 12 bases between them. The CDR3 DNA reads as TGTGCCAGCACAGAGGCTCTACACATTCAGTACTTC. Translated: CASTEALHIQYF.

This sequence joins TRBV2 and TRBJ2-7, with 10 bases that match TRBD2. V lost 6 bases, J lost 6 bases, and 8 bases stayed unmatched. The CDR3 runs to 14 residues. Per germline, CDR1 SNHLY and CDR2 FYNNEI. For the CDR3, the DNA is TGTGCCAGCAGGGGGCTAGCGGGAGATGGCGAGCAGTACTTC. Its protein is CASRGLAGDGEQYF.

The rearrangement joins TRBV27 to TRBJ2-7; TRBD2 might be the D (5 bases). CDR1 and CDR2 (germline): MNHEY, SMNVEV (reference sequence). The V and J ends lost 6 bases and 4 bases respectively, with 16 bases between them. CDR3 length equals 14 residues. The CDR3: CASRLLGSEYEQYF. The CDR3, as DNA: TGTGCCAGCAGGTTGCTAGGGAGCGAATACGAGCAGTACTTC.

As for this clone: Since the CDR3 does not end with the conserved phenylalanine or tryptophan, this likely comes from a read error. No DNA is shown, since the ends of the CDR3 on it are uncertain; the CDR3 is the one TCRdb lists. The chain combines TRBV10-3 with TRBJ1-2; the D segment call TRBD1 is taken from the table without a DNA check. Germline V gene sequence: CDR1 ENHRY, CDR2 SYGVKD. The CDR3 is made up of 13 amino acids, end residues included. This CDR3 is CAISDYDRGASSV.

Details on this clone: At one of its ends the junction is not consistent with the germline gene, which may arise from a read error. The chain recombines TRBV5-1 with TRBJ1-1; no firm D call. Germline loops: CDR1 SGHRS, CDR2 YFSETQ. There are 11 residues in the CDR3. The DNA for the CDR3 is TGCGCCAGCAGCTTGAACAGTGAAGCTTTCTTT. This codes for CASSLNSEAFF.

The chain carries TRBV7-2 and TRBJ1-2; 7 positions agree with TRBD1. This CDR3 contains 14 residues. J lost 4 bases, V lost 5 bases, and 7 bases had no gene match. Germline values: CDR1 SGHTA, CDR2 FQGNSA. CDR3 sequence: CASSAPGGVYGYTF. The DNA for the CDR3 is TGTGCCAGCAGCGCTCCAGGGGGAGTCTATGGCTACACCTTC.

The count of this clone is one. CDR3 sequence (DNA): TGTGCCACCAGCAACCTACTAGCTCCTAGCTCCTACGAGCAGTACTTC. It translates to CATSNLLAPSSYEQYF. The chain joins TRBV15 to TRBJ2-7, with D possibly matching TRBD2 (6 bases). V was shortened by 4 bases and J by 0 bases, with 16 bases between the two germline ends. There are 16 residues in the CDR3. Germline CDR1 LNHNV, CDR2 YYDKDF (reference sequence).